This T cell receptor (beta chain) was recovered during a study of beta chain features in type 1 diabetes. Study-wide results and caveats: When cDNA is sequenced, cells with high TCR expression could be over-represented. Any role of HLA type in TCRB rearrangement remained unresolved here. For patients, the naive, central memory and Treg TCRB repertoires appeared more alike than for healthy donors. Significant though moderate, a shortening of TCRB CDR3s appeared in all four CD4+ subsets of Type 1 diabetes patients.

TCRB transcripts that were expressed got sequenced, as all of the isolated RNA had been reverse transcribed. Assay used: immunoSEQ multiplex PCR; TCRdb lists only in-frame clones, some missing. The sample includes fewer than 450,000 clones, roughly 13% of them seen just once. This clone turned up a few times. Its antigen remains unidentified. Researchers reported sorting CD4+ naive, central memory, regulatory and stem cell-like memory cells via CD45RO/CCR7/CD25/CD127/CD95/CD27. After removal of 2 bases from V and 2 bases from J, the junction contained 5 bases not matched to a gene. CDR1 and CDR2 (germline): MGHRA, YSYEKL. The CDR3 extends over 16 amino acids.

The chain is built from TRBV4-1 and TRBJ2-3; 9 nucleotides line up with TRBD2. The TCR originated in a woman under 30 with type 1 diabetes. Sequenced material: naive CD4+ T cells from blood. The CDR3 nucleotides are TGCGCCAGCAGCCAAATAGCGGGAGTCCCCACAGATACGCAGTATTTT. This sequence encodes CASSQIAGVPTDTQYF.